This is a list of T cell receptor beta chains from one sample in a study of cytomegalovirus exposure and HLA in healthy donors. Sequenced by immunoSEQ multiplex PCR; TCRdb stores in-frame clones only, minus some. The sample records some 120,000 clones, about 80% being singletons. Sequences were obtained from PBMCs. The receptors derive from a man aged 40-55 years in good health and CMV-seronegative. Both conserved end residues are part of each CDR3. A D gene is named only where the DNA matches it firmly. Not all rows give a size; the values are once, few, many and, for expanded clones, a class.

CDR3 protein: CASSLAFTEPQHF; CDR3 DNA: TGTGCCAGCAGCTTAGCTTTTACAGAGCCCCAGCATTTT; V gene: TRBV11-2; D gene: -; J gene: TRBJ1-5; CDR3 length: 13; clone size: once
CDR3 protein: CASIQGSNTGELFF; CDR3 DNA: TGTGCCAGCATCCAGGGGTCGAACACCGGGGAGCTGTTTTTT; V gene: TRBV6-1; D gene: -; J gene: TRBJ2-2; CDR3 length: 14; clone size: few
CDR3 protein: CASSYSPGGGYTF; CDR3 DNA: TGTGCCAGCAGTTACTCGCCAGGTGGTGGCTACACCTTC; V gene: TRBV6-5; D gene: -; J gene: TRBJ1-2; CDR3 length: 13; clone size: -
CDR3 protein: CASSLGGGQWDTQYF; CDR3 DNA: TGCGCCAGCAGCTTGGGGGGGGGACAATGGGATACGCAGTATTTT; V gene: TRBV5-1; D gene: -; J gene: TRBJ2-3; CDR3 length: 15; clone size: -
CDR3 protein: CASSQEGGPPFEETQYF; CDR3 DNA: TGCGCCAGCAGCCAAGAAGGAGGTCCGCCCTTTGAAGAGACCCAGTACTTC; V gene: TRBV4-1; D gene: -; J gene: TRBJ2-5; CDR3 length: 17; clone size: -
CDR3 protein: CASSGRGTGIYEQYF; CDR3 DNA: TGTGCCAGCAGCGGGCGGGGGACAGGGATCTACGAGCAGTACTTC; V gene: TRBV28; D gene: TRBD1; J gene: TRBJ2-7; CDR3 length: 15; clone size: few
CDR3 protein: CASSLLQGNNQPQHF; CDR3 DNA: TGTGCCAGCTCACTACTACAGGGTAACAATCAGCCCCAGCATTTT; V gene: TRBV18; D gene: -; J gene: TRBJ1-5; CDR3 length: 15; clone size: -
CDR3 protein: CASSDRVTDEQYF; CDR3 DNA: TGTGCCAGCAGTGACCGGGTAACGGACGAGCAGTACTTC; V gene: TRBV5-6; D gene: -; J gene: TRBJ2-7; CDR3 length: 13; clone size: -
CDR3 protein: CASSMAGGYEQYF; CDR3 DNA: TGTGCCAGTAGTATGGCAGGCGGGTACGAGCAGTACTTC; V gene: TRBV19; D gene: -; J gene: TRBJ2-7; CDR3 length: 13; clone size: -
CDR3 protein: CASSLGLRGGYEQYF; CDR3 DNA: TGTGCCAGCAGCTTAGGTCTTCGGGGGGGGTACGAGCAGTACTTC; V gene: TRBV7-2; D gene: TRBD2; J gene: TRBJ2-7; CDR3 length: 15; clone size: -
CDR3 protein: CASSEATGTVFYEQYF; CDR3 DNA: TGTGCCAGCAGTGAAGCTACCGGGACAGTGTTTTACGAGCAGTACTTC; V gene: TRBV2; D gene: TRBD1; J gene: TRBJ2-7; CDR3 length: 16; clone size: -
CDR3 protein: CASSYPGTGTGELFF; CDR3 DNA: TGTGCCAGCAGTTACCCAGGGACAGGGACCGGGGAGCTGTTTTTT; V gene: TRBV6-5; D gene: TRBD1; J gene: TRBJ2-2; CDR3 length: 15; clone size: -
CDR3 protein: CASSRLRGKLGYEQYF; CDR3 DNA: TGTGCCAGCAGCAGGCTCAGGGGGAAGTTGGGTTACGAGCAGTACTTC; V gene: TRBV28; D gene: TRBD1; J gene: TRBJ2-7; CDR3 length: 16; clone size: -
CDR3 protein: CSARVRVVTFF; CDR3 DNA: TGCAGTGCTAGAGTTCGGGTGGTGACTTTCTTT; V gene: TRBV20-1; D gene: -; J gene: TRBJ1-1; CDR3 length: 11; clone size: -
CDR3 protein: CASSPRGSGANVLTF; CDR3 DNA: TGTGCCAGCTCACCTCGAGGGTCCGGGGCCAACGTCCTGACTTTC; V gene: TRBV18; D gene: -; J gene: TRBJ2-6; CDR3 length: 15; clone size: -
CDR3 protein: CASSGSNVIYEQYF; CDR3 DNA: TGTGCCAGCAGTGGATCAAACGTCATCTACGAGCAGTACTTC; V gene: TRBV2; D gene: -; J gene: TRBJ2-7; CDR3 length: 14; clone size: -
CDR3 protein: CASTSRGYEQYF; CDR3 DNA: TGTGCCAGCACCTCCCGGGGCTACGAGCAGTACTTC; V gene: TRBV7-9; D gene: -; J gene: TRBJ2-7; CDR3 length: 12; clone size: -
CDR3 protein: CASSLTPFDGGTEAFF; CDR3 DNA: TGTGCCAGCAGCTTAACCCCCTTCGATGGCGGCACTGAAGCTTTCTTT; V gene: TRBV7-2; D gene: -; J gene: TRBJ1-1; CDR3 length: 16; clone size: -
CDR3 protein: CASSVETGGREQFF; CDR3 DNA: TGTGCCAGCAGCGTAGAAACAGGTGGTCGGGAGCAGTTCTTC; V gene: TRBV9; D gene: -; J gene: TRBJ2-1; CDR3 length: 14; clone size: -
CDR3 protein: CASSVDYGGTGELFF; CDR3 DNA: TGTGCCAGCAGTGTTGACTATGGCGGCACCGGGGAGCTGTTTTTT; V gene: TRBV6-1; D gene: -; J gene: TRBJ2-2; CDR3 length: 15; clone size: -
CDR3 protein: CASSQEPSTAGVNTEAFF; CDR3 DNA: TGCGCCAGCAGCCAAGAACCCTCCACCGCGGGGGTCAACACTGAAGCTTTCTTT; V gene: TRBV4-1; D gene: -; J gene: TRBJ1-1; CDR3 length: 18; clone size: -
CDR3 protein: CSVGGASYEQYF; CDR3 DNA: TGCAGCGTGGGAGGGGCCTCCTACGAGCAGTACTTC; V gene: TRBV29-1; D gene: TRBD2; J gene: TRBJ2-7; CDR3 length: 12; clone size: -
CDR3 protein: CASSPGQLYGYTF; CDR3 DNA: TGTGCCAGCAGTCCGGGACAGCTCTATGGCTACACCTTC; V gene: TRBV27; D gene: TRBD1; J gene: TRBJ1-2; CDR3 length: 13; clone size: -
CDR3 protein: CSGRVGLSNEKLFF; CDR3 DNA: TGCAGTGGCAGGGTGGGACTCAGCAATGAAAAACTGTTTTTT; V gene: TRBV29-1; D gene: -; J gene: TRBJ1-4; CDR3 length: 14; clone size: -
CDR3 protein: CASSLGAGGQTQYF; CDR3 DNA: TGTGCCAGCAGCTTAGGAGCGGGGGGTCAGACCCAGTACTTC; V gene: TRBV7-2; D gene: TRBD2; J gene: TRBJ2-5; CDR3 length: 14; clone size: -
CDR3 protein: CASSRAGGQATPGEQYF; CDR3 DNA: TGTGCCAGCAGTCGAGCCGGGGGACAGGCCACTCCGGGAGAGCAGTACTTC; V gene: TRBV2; D gene: TRBD1; J gene: TRBJ2-7; CDR3 length: 17; clone size: -
CDR3 protein: CASSEPPGRGGTDTQYF; CDR3 DNA: TGTGCCAGCAGTGAGCCCCCTGGGCGGGGAGGCACAGATACGCAGTATTTT; V gene: TRBV25-1; D gene: -; J gene: TRBJ2-3; CDR3 length: 17; clone size: -
CDR3 protein: CAIKDDGLADEQYF; CDR3 DNA: TGTGCCATCAAGGACGACGGACTAGCTGACGAGCAGTACTTC; V gene: TRBV10-3; D gene: TRBD2; J gene: TRBJ2-7; CDR3 length: 14; clone size: -
CDR3 protein: CASSFGTGSINEQFF; CDR3 DNA: TGTGCCAGCAGCTTCGGTACAGGGTCAATCAATGAGCAGTTCTTC; V gene: TRBV7-2; D gene: -; J gene: TRBJ2-1; CDR3 length: 15; clone size: -
CDR3 protein: CASSQDSLYEQYF; CDR3 DNA: TGTGCCAGCAGCCAGGACAGTCTCTACGAGCAGTACTTC; V gene: TRBV13; D gene: -; J gene: TRBJ2-7; CDR3 length: 13; clone size: few
CDR3 protein: CASSPPGLPGSPLHF; CDR3 DNA: TGTGCCAGTAGTCCCCCGGGTCTCCCGGGTTCACCCCTCCACTTT; V gene: TRBV19; D gene: -; J gene: TRBJ1-6; CDR3 length: 15; clone size: few
CDR3 protein: CASSSEDRGNYGYTF; CDR3 DNA: TGTGCCAGTAGTTCTGAAGACAGGGGAAACTATGGCTACACCTTC; V gene: TRBV19; D gene: TRBD1; J gene: TRBJ1-2; CDR3 length: 15; clone size: -
CDR3 protein: CASSQDGTGDQPQHF; CDR3 DNA: TGCGCCAGCAGCCAAGATGGAACAGGTGATCAGCCCCAGCATTTT; V gene: TRBV4-3; D gene: -; J gene: TRBJ1-5; CDR3 length: 15; clone size: few
CDR3 protein: CASSLGRTGQRETQYF; CDR3 DNA: TGTGCCAGCAGCTTAGGGCGGACAGGGCAAAGGGAGACCCAGTACTTC; V gene: TRBV7-2; D gene: TRBD1; J gene: TRBJ2-5; CDR3 length: 16; clone size: -
CDR3 protein: CASSRRGSPGELFF; CDR3 DNA: TGTGCCAGCAGCCGCAGGGGGTCCCCCGGGGAGCTGTTTTTT; V gene: TRBV9; D gene: TRBD1; J gene: TRBJ2-2; CDR3 length: 14; clone size: -
CDR3 protein: CASSPRQDSSDEQYF; CDR3 DNA: TGTGCCAGCTCACCGCGACAGGACTCCTCTGACGAGCAGTACTTC; V gene: TRBV18; D gene: -; J gene: TRBJ2-7; CDR3 length: 15; clone size: -
CDR3 protein: CASSETGFRAGELFF; CDR3 DNA: TGTGCCAGCAGCGAAACAGGGTTTCGGGCCGGGGAGCTGTTTTTT; V gene: TRBV7-3; D gene: -; J gene: TRBJ2-2; CDR3 length: 15; clone size: -
CDR3 protein: CASSVGLPPSYEQYF; CDR3 DNA: TGTGCCAGCAGCGTGGGACTACCCCCTTCCTACGAGCAGTACTTC; V gene: TRBV9; D gene: TRBD2; J gene: TRBJ2-7; CDR3 length: 15; clone size: -
CDR3 protein: CASSLGDEKLFF; CDR3 DNA: TGTGCCAGCAGCTTAGGCGATGAAAAACTGTTTTTT; V gene: TRBV7-9; D gene: -; J gene: TRBJ1-4; CDR3 length: 12; clone size: -
CDR3 protein: CASSRGEGARPLAGYTF; CDR3 DNA: TGTGCCAGCAGCCGAGGAGAGGGGGCGCGACCCTTGGCTGGCTACACCTTC; V gene: TRBV6-4; D gene: TRBD1; J gene: TRBJ1-2; CDR3 length: 17; clone size: -
CDR3 protein: CASSLGGGRIGYEQYF; CDR3 DNA: TGTGCCAGCAGCTTAGGGGGCGGACGCATCGGGTACGAGCAGTACTTC; V gene: TRBV7-2; D gene: -; J gene: TRBJ2-7; CDR3 length: 16; clone size: -
CDR3 protein: CSVGEGLGYGYTF; CDR3 DNA: TGCAGCGTTGGAGAGGGGCTTGGCTATGGCTACACCTTC; V gene: TRBV29-1; D gene: -; J gene: TRBJ1-2; CDR3 length: 13; clone size: -
CDR3 protein: CASSQGQGSYEQYF; CDR3 DNA: TGCGCCAGCAGCCAAGGACAGGGGAGCTACGAGCAGTACTTC; V gene: TRBV4-3; D gene: TRBD1; J gene: TRBJ2-7; CDR3 length: 14; clone size: -
CDR3 protein: CASSLDLAGYNEQFF; CDR3 DNA: TGTGCCAGCAGCTTGGATCTAGCGGGGTACAATGAGCAGTTCTTC; V gene: TRBV5-5; D gene: TRBD2; J gene: TRBJ2-1; CDR3 length: 15; clone size: -
CDR3 protein: CASSQVLSPGSPLHF; CDR3 DNA: TGTGCCAGCAGCCAAGTTTTGTCTCCCGGTTCACCCCTCCACTTT; V gene: TRBV14; D gene: -; J gene: TRBJ1-6; CDR3 length: 15; clone size: -
CDR3 protein: CASSLRDSTDTQYF; CDR3 DNA: TGTGCCAGCAGCCTCAGGGACTCCACAGATACGCAGTATTTT; V gene: TRBV6-5; D gene: -; J gene: TRBJ2-3; CDR3 length: 14; clone size: -
CDR3 protein: CASGTANRKLFF; CDR3 DNA: TGTGCCAGCGGGACAGCAAATAGAAAACTGTTTTTT; V gene: TRBV7-9; D gene: TRBD1; J gene: TRBJ1-4; CDR3 length: 12; clone size: -
CDR3 protein: CASSLRQDNQPQHF; CDR3 DNA: TGTGCCAGCAGCTTAAGGCAGGACAATCAGCCCCAGCATTTT; V gene: TRBV7-8; D gene: -; J gene: TRBJ1-5; CDR3 length: 14; clone size: -
CDR3 protein: CASSFSRGYSNSPLHF; CDR3 DNA: TGTGCCAGCAGTTTTTCCAGGGGGTATAGTAATTCACCCCTCCACTTT; V gene: TRBV27; D gene: TRBD1; J gene: TRBJ1-6; CDR3 length: 16; clone size: -
CDR3 protein: CASTLRPGQETQYF; CDR3 DNA: TGTGCCAGCACCCTTCGCCCGGGCCAAGAGACCCAGTACTTC; V gene: TRBV28; D gene: -; J gene: TRBJ2-5; CDR3 length: 14; clone size: once
CDR3 protein: CASSPLGDTYGYTF; CDR3 DNA: TGTGCCAGCTCCCCCCTTGGGGACACCTATGGCTACACCTTC; V gene: TRBV9; D gene: -; J gene: TRBJ1-2; CDR3 length: 14; clone size: once
CDR3 protein: CASSWIGGEGEAFF; CDR3 DNA: TGTGCCAGCAGTTGGATAGGGGGCGAGGGTGAAGCTTTCTTT; V gene: TRBV27; D gene: TRBD1; J gene: TRBJ1-1; CDR3 length: 14; clone size: -
CDR3 protein: CASSLGGDTDTQYF; CDR3 DNA: TGTGCCAGCAGCTTGGGGGGGGACACAGATACGCAGTATTTT; V gene: TRBV7-3; D gene: TRBD2; J gene: TRBJ2-3; CDR3 length: 14; clone size: -